A selection of T cell receptor beta chains follows, all from one sample in a study of blood T cell repertoires in COVID-19. The table came from immunoSEQ multiplex PCR; TCRdb's copy has only in-frame clones and leaves some out. Here the sample spans about 180,000 clones, around 84% being singletons. The sample comprised peripheral blood. The source of these receptors is a man in his fifties or sixties with active or convalescent COVID-19. The CDR3 runs from the conserved cysteine through the conserved F or W. Each record gives: V gene, D gene, J gene, clone size, CDR3 protein, CDR3 DNA. D genes are given only for firm matches. Clone size is given for some rows only: seen once, a few or many times, or a class if the clone is expanded.

>TRBV10-2|-|TRBJ1-1|few
CASSELAGARGGEAFF
TGCGCCAGCAGTGAGCTGGCGGGGGCCCGAGGGGGAGAAGCTTTCTTT
>TRBV27|-|TRBJ2-1|-
CASSLSLSSYNEQFF
TGTGCCAGCAGTTTATCGCTAAGCTCCTACAATGAGCAGTTCTTC
>TRBV29-1|-|TRBJ2-5|once
CSVSRGQETQYF
TGCAGCGTTTCCCGGGGACAAGAGACCCAGTACTTC
>TRBV4-3|-|TRBJ2-7|-
CASSQGLYGGVAGTSYEQYF
TGCGCCAGCAGCCAAGGGTTGTACGGGGGCGTAGCGGGTACGTCCTACGAGCAGTACTTC
>TRBV3-1/TRBV3-2|-|TRBJ1-2|-
CASSQDPGSYYGYTF
TGTGCCAGCAGCCAAGATCCCGGGTCCTACTATGGCTACACCTTC
>TRBV27|-|TRBJ2-7|-
CASSSLARGRYEQYF
TGTGCCAGCAGTAGTCTGGCTCGAGGTCGCTACGAGCAGTACTTC
>TRBV5-1|-|TRBJ2-1|many
CASSEGVIDEQFF
TGCGCCAGCAGTGAGGGGGTGATCGATGAGCAGTTCTTC
>TRBV6-7|-|TRBJ2-5|-
CASRRARGETQYF
TGTGCCAGCAGGCGAGCCAGGGGAGAGACCCAGTACTTC
>TRBV4-1|-|TRBJ1-2|once
CASSQPQVSYGYTF
TGCGCCAGCAGCCAACCACAGGTTTCCTATGGCTACACCTTC
>TRBV15|TRBD1|TRBJ1-3|-
CATTSDRGNTIYF
TGTGCCACCACCTCGGACAGGGGGAACACCATATATTTT
>TRBV5-4|TRBD2|TRBJ2-7|-
CASSGTSGRVDEQYF
TGTGCCAGCAGCGGCACTAGCGGGAGGGTAGACGAGCAGTACTTC